These T cell receptor beta chains were read from a single sample in a study of cytomegalovirus exposure and HLA in healthy donors. The assay was immunoSEQ multiplex PCR, and TCRdb's table has in-frame clones only and misses some. The repertoire holds about 180,000 clones, 85% seen once, with approximately 16% in the top ten. Specimen: PBMCs. These receptors came from a man aged 18 to 35 in good health and CMV-seropositive. Both conserved end residues are part of each CDR3. The D gene is left open where the match is weak. Not every row has a clone size; where given, it reads once, few, many or a size class.

J gene	D gene	clone size	V gene	CDR3 protein	CDR3 DNA
TRBJ2-5	TRBD2	once	TRBV5-1	CASSNNRRGARETQYF	TGCGCCAGCAGCAACAATAGGCGGGGGGCGAGGGAGACCCAGTACTTC
TRBJ2-7	-	few	TRBV5-1	CASSLASSYEQYF	TGCGCCAGCAGCTTGGCCAGCTCCTACGAGCAGTACTTC
TRBJ2-2	-	-	TRBV2	CASSQAGGTGELFF	TGTGCCAGCAGTCAGGCAGGGGGGACCGGGGAGCTGTTTTTT
TRBJ1-1	-	once	TRBV7-9	CASSPTVNTEAFF	TGTGCCAGCAGCCCAACAGTGAACACTGAAGCTTTCTTT
TRBJ2-2	-	-	TRBV29-1	CSVEGQGNTGELFF	TGCAGCGTTGAGGGTCAGGGTAACACCGGGGAGCTGTTTTTT
TRBJ2-5	-	-	TRBV5-1	CASSLFQQETQYF	TGCGCCAGCAGCTTGTTCCAGCAAGAGACCCAGTACTTC
TRBJ2-6	TRBD2	-	TRBV5-4	CASSPGLAGETGANVLTF	TGTGCCAGCAGCCCGGGACTAGCGGGAGAGACTGGGGCCAACGTCCTGACTTTC
TRBJ1-1	TRBD1	-	TRBV27	CASSPGQGPEAFF	TGTGCCAGCAGTCCAGGACAGGGCCCTGAAGCTTTCTTT
TRBJ2-7	TRBD2	-	TRBV15	CATSREGLADSYEQYF	TGTGCCACCAGCAGAGAGGGGCTAGCGGACTCCTACGAGCAGTACTTC
TRBJ2-1	TRBD2	-	TRBV28	CASTFSGGAYNEQFF	TGTGCCAGCACCTTCTCGGGGGGAGCATACAATGAGCAGTTCTTC
TRBJ2-7	TRBD1	-	TRBV5-1	CASSARTGDDSYEQYF	TGCGCCAGCAGCGCTCGGACAGGGGACGACTCCTACGAGCAGTACTTC
TRBJ2-2	-	-	TRBV7-2	CASSLSSRTGELFF	TGTGCCAGCAGCTTATCAAGTCGGACCGGGGAGCTGTTTTTT
TRBJ2-4	TRBD1	-	TRBV12-5	CASGSTGGNIQYF	TGTGCTAGTGGTTCGACAGGGGGAAACATTCAGTACTTC
TRBJ2-1	TRBD2	-	TRBV30	CAWSPGTSDHEQFF	TGTGCCTGGAGTCCCGGGACTAGCGACCATGAGCAGTTCTTC
TRBJ2-7	TRBD2	-	TRBV7-8	CASSPGSGAGYEQYF	TGTGCCAGCAGCCCCGGGAGCGGGGCTGGCTACGAGCAGTACTTC
TRBJ1-4	TRBD1	-	TRBV5-1	CASSLGQGVDEKLFF	TGCGCCAGCAGCTTGGGACAGGGGGTGGATGAAAAACTGTTTTTT
TRBJ1-1	TRBD1	-	TRBV5-1	CASREGGALKAFF	TGCGCCAGCAGGGAAGGGGGCGCACTTAAAGCTTTCTTT
TRBJ2-7	TRBD1	-	TRBV11-2	CASSTGTADSYEQYF	TGTGCCAGCAGCACCGGGACAGCGGACTCCTACGAGCAGTACTTC
TRBJ2-3	-	-	TRBV28	CASSFLSGTDTQYF	TGTGCCAGCAGTTTCCTCTCGGGGACAGATACGCAGTATTTT
TRBJ2-3	TRBD2	once	TRBV5-1	CASSPGLGTDTQYF	TGCGCCAGCAGTCCGGGACTAGGCACAGATACGCAGTATTTT
TRBJ1-1	-	few	TRBV30	CAWSLGLGTEAFF	TGTGCCTGGAGTCTGGGGCTGGGCACTGAAGCTTTCTTT
TRBJ2-1	TRBD2	-	TRBV7-6	CASSLAGASPHEQFF	TGTGCCAGCAGCCTAGCGGGGGCCTCCCCCCATGAGCAGTTCTTC
TRBJ1-5	-	-	TRBV4-1	CASSQARTSQPQHF	TGCGCCAGCAGCCAAGCCCGGACATCTCAGCCCCAGCATTTT
TRBJ2-1	TRBD2	-	TRBV5-1	CASTHLAGELDEQFF	TGCGCCAGCACTCATCTAGCGGGAGAACTGGATGAGCAGTTCTTC
TRBJ2-1	-	-	TRBV9	CASSLQLSPEFNEQFF	TGTGCCAGCAGCCTCCAGTTGTCCCCCGAATTCAATGAGCAGTTCTTC
TRBJ1-4	TRBD1	-	TRBV5-1	CASSFRGRGREKLFF	TGCGCCAGCAGCTTTCGAGGCAGGGGGCGTGAAAAACTGTTTTTT
TRBJ2-7	-	-	TRBV30	CAWSAGLSYEQYF	TGTGCCTGGAGTGCCGGACTTTCGTACGAGCAGTACTTC
TRBJ1-1	TRBD1	-	TRBV2	CASRPRTGQDTEAFF	TGTGCCAGCAGACCTAGGACAGGGCAGGACACTGAAGCTTTCTTT
TRBJ1-1	TRBD1	-	TRBV28	CASSPRTGRGTEAFF	TGTGCCAGCAGTCCACGGACAGGGAGGGGCACTGAAGCTTTCTTT
TRBJ1-2	-	-	TRBV13	CASSSLPVVTDYGYTF	TGTGCCAGCAGCTCGCTCCCGGTTGTTACGGACTATGGCTACACCTTC
TRBJ2-7	TRBD1	-	TRBV29-1	CSVEEGQGGNEQYF	TGCAGCGTTGAAGAAGGACAGGGCGGGAACGAGCAGTACTTC
TRBJ1-6	TRBD1	-	TRBV2	CASSEAGGANSPLHF	TGTGCCAGCAGTGAAGCAGGGGGCGCTAATTCACCCCTCCACTTT
TRBJ2-1	TRBD2	-	TRBV7-3	CASSLTRREAAYNEQFF	TGTGCCAGCAGCTTAACCCGCCGGGAGGCCGCATACAATGAGCAGTTCTTC
TRBJ2-3	TRBD2	-	TRBV18	CASSGRLAPDTQYF	TGTGCCAGCTCAGGACGACTAGCTCCAGATACGCAGTATTTT
TRBJ2-5	TRBD2	-	TRBV30	CAWDAGGKETQYF	TGTGCCTGGGACGCGGGGGGAAAAGAGACCCAGTACTTC
TRBJ2-7	-	-	TRBV28	CASSLAGSTYEQYF	TGTGCCAGCAGTTTAGCAGGCTCCACCTACGAGCAGTACTTC
TRBJ1-2	-	-	TRBV5-4	CASSSLSGEGGYTF	TGTGCCAGCAGCTCGCTTTCAGGGGAGGGTGGCTACACCTTC
TRBJ2-2	TRBD2	-	TRBV4-1	CASTLEAGANTGELFF	TGCGCCAGCACCCTAGAAGCGGGGGCGAACACCGGGGAGCTGTTTTTT
TRBJ1-1	-	-	TRBV28	CASSLFPYTEAFF	TGTGCCAGCAGTTTATTCCCATACACTGAAGCTTTCTTT
TRBJ2-2	-	-	TRBV7-9	CASNYSPGEPNTGELFF	TGTGCCAGCAACTACTCTCCGGGGGAACCGAACACCGGGGAGCTGTTTTTT
TRBJ1-5	-	-	TRBV5-8	CASSLGTVSNQPQHF	TGTGCCAGCAGCTTGGGAACGGTGTCTAATCAGCCCCAGCATTTT
TRBJ2-5	TRBD1	-	TRBV7-9	CASSPRTGGEETQYF	TGTGCCAGCAGCCCCAGGACAGGGGGCGAAGAGACCCAGTACTTC
TRBJ2-6	-	-	TRBV28	CASSTPTGSPLKANVLTF	TGTGCCAGCAGTACCCCCACGGGGTCCCCTTTAAAGGCCAACGTCCTGACTTTC
TRBJ2-7	TRBD2	-	TRBV9	CASSVDQRTSSYEQYF	TGTGCCAGCAGCGTAGACCAGCGGACTAGCTCCTACGAGCAGTACTTC
TRBJ2-7	TRBD2	-	TRBV27	CASKASGNYEQYF	TGTGCCAGCAAGGCTAGCGGGAACTACGAGCAGTACTTC
TRBJ2-3	TRBD1	once	TRBV28	CASSVDRGPSTDTQYF	TGTGCCAGCAGTGTCGACAGGGGTCCCTCGACAGATACGCAGTATTTT
TRBJ1-1	-	-	TRBV30	CAWGVGGGTEAFF	TGTGCCTGGGGGGTCGGGGGGGGCACTGAAGCTTTCTTT
TRBJ2-3	-	-	TRBV7-2	CASSPRQSTDTQYF	TGTGCCAGCAGCCCCCGCCAGAGCACAGATACGCAGTATTTT
TRBJ2-5	TRBD2	-	TRBV2	CASLGTSNQETQYF	TGTGCCAGCCTCGGGACTAGCAATCAAGAGACCCAGTACTTC
TRBJ2-7	-	-	TRBV27	CASGGSYEQYF	TGTGCCAGCGGAGGCTCCTACGAGCAGTACTTC
TRBJ2-2	TRBD2	once	TRBV7-7	CASSNSGGGTGELFF	TGTGCTAGCAGCAATAGCGGGGGTGGCACCGGGGAGCTGTTTTTT
TRBJ2-3	-	-	TRBV6-1	CASSRQGSSTDTQYF	TGTGCCAGCAGCCGTCAGGGTTCTAGCACAGATACGCAGTATTTT